This passage covers 21 T cell receptor beta chains from one sample sequenced in a study of human T cells and chemical hapten exposure. This sample's time point: patch test 3, about 24 weeks after DPC sensitization. Described treatment: therapeutic diphenylcyclopropenone sensitization with weekly scalp DPC. One entry per CDR3 protein, called by TCRdb with MiXCR from the RACE reads. The sample has tens of thousands of distinct CDR3 sequences, roughly 10% seen once. The sequenced sample was whole blood, obtained in connection with sensitization to the hapten diphenylcyclopropenone (DPC). The receptors originated from a woman in her forties or fifties with alopecia areata. Some clones in this sample may be carry-over from other donors' samples.

The chain is built from TRBV14 and TRBJ2-3, with D possibly being TRBD1 (6 bases). Germline V CDR1 and CDR2: SGHDN, FVKESK. Between the trimmed V and J ends, which lost 3 bases and 0 bases, there was a span of 13 bases. This CDR3 spans 16 amino acids. CDR3 sequence (DNA): TGTGCCAGCAGCCACCAGGGGCTTCTTAGCACAGATACGCAGTATTTT. Its translation is CASSHQGLLSTDTQYF.

This clonotype was seen ten or more times. The chain combines TRBV28 with TRBJ1-6; 12 positions match TRBD1. CDR1 is MDHEN and CDR2 is SYDVKM in the germline V gene. The CDR3 is made up of 16 amino acids. Germline trimming cut 4 bases from V and 8 bases from J; bases unmatched to any gene: 6. CDR3 residues: CASSSPGQGAYSPLHF. The DNA for the CDR3 is TGTGCCAGCAGTTCCCCGGGACAGGGGGCGTATTCACCCCTCCACTTT.

This clonotype has ten or more counts. The V call is TRBV24-1, the J call TRBJ2-1, with D possibly matching TRBD1 (5 bases). The CDR3 runs 18 residues. Germline loops: CDR1 KGHDR, CDR2 SFDVKD. Between the trimmed V and J ends, which lost 4 bases and 0 bases, there was a span of 18 bases. CDR3 sequence (DNA): TGTGCCACCAGTGACTTTTACAGGCGTCGGAGCTCCTACAATGAGCAGTTCTTC. Translating gives CATSDFYRRRSSYNEQFF.

This clonotype was found many times. V and J are TRBV29-1 and TRBJ2-7; no clear D gene. The CDR3 is 12 residues long. CDR1 and CDR2 (germline): SQVTM, ANQGSEA. V shed 5 bases and J shed 0 bases, with 8 bases lying between them. DNA of the CDR3: TGCAGCGTTCGATTAAGCTCCTACGAGCAGTACTTC. Amino acids: CSVRLSSYEQYF.

This clonotype has ten or more counts. The rearrangement joins TRBV5-1 to TRBJ1-1, with 9 bases matching TRBD1. The V gene end was trimmed by 4 bases and the J gene end by 0 bases; junction bases not matched to a gene: 10. Per germline, CDR1 SGHRS and CDR2 YFSETQ. The CDR3 is made up of 17 amino acids. The CDR3 DNA sequence: TGCGCCAGCAGCGTACAGGGGGCGCGAGGGATGAACACTGAAGCTTTCTTT. Residues: CASSVQGARGMNTEAFF. Combining the CDR3 with reference TRBV5-1 and TRBJ1-1 gives the whole variable domain KAGVTQTPRYLIKTRGQQVTLSCSPISGHRSVSWYQQTPGQGLQFLFEYFSETQRNKGNFPGRFSGRQFSNSRSEMNVSTLELGDSALYLCASSVQGARGMNTEAFFGQGTRLTVV.

The CDR3 loop reads CASSESWRSYNEQFF. In DNA form, the CDR3 reads TGTGCCAGCAGTGAATCCTGGAGATCCTACAATGAGCAGTTCTTC. This chain links TRBV6-1 with TRBJ2-1; D ambiguous. V was trimmed by 2 bases and J by 1 base, leaving 9 bases between them. This CDR3 region has 15 residues. CDR1 is MNHNS and CDR2 is SASEGT in the germline V gene.

Many counts were recorded for this clonotype. This sequence joins TRBV30 and TRBJ2-2; D call uncertain. The V gene lost 0 bases and the J gene lost 1 base, with 6 bases spanning the gap. CDR1 is GTSNPN, CDR2 SVGIG, per germline (reference sequence). This CDR3 is 14 amino acids long. The CDR3 DNA follows: TGTGCCTGGAGTGTACTGGGGAACACCGGGGAGCTGTTTTTT. This sequence encodes CAWSVLGNTGELFF.

The rearrangement joins TRBV27 to TRBJ2-5, with unresolved D. CDR1 is MNHEY, CDR2 SMNVEV, per germline (reference sequence). V was trimmed by 3 bases and J by 3 bases, leaving 8 bases between them. The CDR3 is 13 amino acids. The DNA for the CDR3 is TGTGCCAGCAGTTTCAGAATTGAAGAGACCCAGTACTTC. Amino acids: CASSFRIEETQYF.

The V gene is TRBV18, the J gene TRBJ2-7, with 12 bases identical to TRBD2. Per germline, CDR1 KGHSH and CDR2 LQKENI. V dropped 2 bases and J dropped 5; count of bases not matched to a gene: 4. This CDR3 spans 15 amino acids. CDR3 loop: CASSPRLAGVNEQYF. The CDR3 region has the DNA TGTGCCAGCTCACCAAGACTAGCGGGAGTTAACGAGCAGTACTTC.

This clonotype was found many times. The chain recombines TRBV27 with TRBJ1-3; 7 nucleotides line up with TRBD1. The CDR3 is 17 amino acids. From germline, CDR1 is MNHEY and CDR2 SMNVEV (reference sequence). The ends lost 5 bases at V and 4 bases at J; junction bases unmatched: 14. The CDR3 is CASSPRQGWGLGNTIYF. CDR3 coding DNA: TGTGCCAGCAGTCCCCGACAGGGATGGGGTCTCGGAAACACCATATATTTT.

This clonotype was detected a few times. The J gene is TRBJ2-3, the V gene TRBV12-3 or TRBV12-4; no definite D call. Deletions cut 7 bases from V and 2 bases from J, with 13 bases between. The CDR3 runs to 14 residues. The CDR3 DNA reads as TGTGCCAGCACAATGGGCCCACCCACAGATACGCAGTATTTT. This translates into CASTMGPPTDTQYF.

This clonotype turned up a few times. The CDR3 DNA sequence: TGTGCCACCAGCCCGGCAAGGGCGCTTAGCACAGATACGCAGTATTTT. Amino acid sequence: CATSPARALSTDTQYF. The V and J genes are TRBV24-1 and TRBJ2-3; D ambiguous. The V and J ends lost 7 bases and 0 bases respectively, with 16 bases between them. CDR3 length: 16 residues. Looked up from germline, CDR1 is KGHDR and CDR2 is SFDVKD.

This clonotype has at least ten counts. V gene TRBV4-3 combines with J gene TRBJ1-5; possibly TRBD1 for D (5 bases). Looked up from germline, CDR1 is LGHNA and CDR2 is YSLEER. The CDR3 length is 13 residues. Trimming shortened V by 0 bases and J by 6 bases, and 6 bases separated the two germline ends. CDR3 region: CASSQDQGQPQHF. CDR3 coding DNA: TGCGCCAGCAGCCAAGATCAGGGTCAGCCCCAGCATTTT.

This clonotype was picked up many times. The chain has TRBV9 and TRBJ2-3, with D tentatively TRBD2 (6 bases). Germline CDR1 is SGDLS and CDR2 is YYNGEE. V was clipped by 6 bases and J by 0 bases, with 11 bases between them. The CDR3 totals 14 residues. The CDR3 is CASTGTSSTDTQYF. In DNA, the CDR3 is TGTGCCAGCACCGGGACTTCTAGCACAGATACGCAGTATTTT.

The chain has TRBV5-4 and TRBJ2-1; 11 bases are a match to TRBD2. The CDR3 extends over 15 amino acids. J was trimmed by 9 bases and V by 0 bases; bases with no gene match: 5. Germline-derived CDR1 and CDR2 are SGHNT and YYREEE (reference sequence). The CDR3 region has the DNA TGTGCCAGCAGCTTGGCCCTAGCGGGAGGCGGTGAGCAGTTCTTC. Protein product: CASSLALAGGGEQFF.

This clonotype was observed a handful of times. J is TRBJ2-3 and V is TRBV2, with 11 bases lining up with TRBD2. The V and J ends lost 4 bases and 0 bases, in that order; junction bases with no gene match: 6. The CDR3 consists of 17 residues. Germline lookup yields CDR1 SNHLY and CDR2 FYNNEI. CDR3 DNA sequence: TGTGCCAGCAGTGGATCTCTAGCGGGAGGAAGCACAGATACGCAGTATTTT. Protein: CASSGSLAGGSTDTQYF.

The rearrangement links TRBV7-2 to TRBJ2-5, with D uncertain. This CDR3 comprises 13 residues. V shed 2 bases and J shed 1 base, with 5 bases lying between them. Germline values: CDR1 SGHTA, CDR2 FQGNSA. Here the CDR3 reads CASSLSPQETQYF. In DNA form, the CDR3 reads TGTGCCAGCAGCTTAAGTCCCCAAGAGACCCAGTACTTC.

This clonotype was counted ten times or more. J is TRBJ2-7 and V is TRBV3-1; D might be TRBD1 (6 bases). Trimming shortened V by 4 bases and J by 2 bases, and 12 bases separated the two germline ends. The length of the CDR3 is 14 residues. CDR1 LGHDT and CDR2 YNNKEL come from the germline V gene (reference sequence). CDR3 region: CASSLRTATYEQYF. CDR3 in DNA: TGTGCCAGCAGCCTGCGGACAGCCACCTACGAGCAGTACTTC.

Turning to this clonotype: It may be a read error: a sequence one base away is much more abundant. Here the CDR3 DNA reads TGTGCCAGCAGCCATCTGGTGGAGACCCAGTACTTC. Protein sequence: CASSHLVETQYF. The chain carries TRBV5-5 and TRBJ2-5; D gene uncertain. The CDR3 contains 12 residues. The germline gives CDR1 SGHKS, CDR2 YYEKEE (reference sequence). Trimming pared 4 bases from V and 5 bases from J, leaving 9 bases between.

This clonotype was detected only a few times. The V call is TRBV7-9, the J call TRBJ1-1; no clear D gene. The CDR3 loop spans 14 amino acids. Germline values: CDR1 SEHNR, CDR2 FQNEAQ (reference sequence). Trimming stripped 1 base from V and 0 bases from J, with 6 bases between. In nucleotides, the CDR3 is TGTGCCAGCAGCTTAGGGCGGGTGAACACTGAAGCTTTCTTT. It yields the protein CASSLGRVNTEAFF.

The table lists this clonotype with many counts. The chain is built from TRBV4-2 and TRBJ1-6; D unclear. The CDR3 is 15 residues long. Germline V gene data show CDR1 as LGHNA and CDR2 as YNFKEQ. The V end lost 0 bases, the J end lost 6 bases, and 9 bases lay between the germline ends. DNA for the CDR3: TGTGCCAGCAGCCAAGATGACCAGACTAATTCACCCCTCCACTTT. Translated: CASSQDDQTNSPLHF.